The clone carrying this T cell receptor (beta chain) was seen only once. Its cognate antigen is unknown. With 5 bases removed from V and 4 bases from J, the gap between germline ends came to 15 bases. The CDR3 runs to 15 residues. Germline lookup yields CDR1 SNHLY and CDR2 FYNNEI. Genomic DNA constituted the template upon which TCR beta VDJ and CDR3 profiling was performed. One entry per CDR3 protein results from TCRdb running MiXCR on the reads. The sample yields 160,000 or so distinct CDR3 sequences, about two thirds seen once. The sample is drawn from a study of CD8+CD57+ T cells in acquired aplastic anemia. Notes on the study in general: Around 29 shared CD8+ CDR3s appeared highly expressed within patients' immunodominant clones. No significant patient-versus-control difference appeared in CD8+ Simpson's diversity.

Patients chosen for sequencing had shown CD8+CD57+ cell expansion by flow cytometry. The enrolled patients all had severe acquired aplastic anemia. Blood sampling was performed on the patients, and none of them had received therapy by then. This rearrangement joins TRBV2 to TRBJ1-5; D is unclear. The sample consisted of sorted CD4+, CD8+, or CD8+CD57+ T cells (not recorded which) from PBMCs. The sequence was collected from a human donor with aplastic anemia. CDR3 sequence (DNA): TGTGCCAGCAGTTTTCCAGGCAGTCCGAATCAGCCCCAGCATTTT. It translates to CASSFPGSPNQPQHF.